This TCR beta chain was found in a study of blood T cell repertoires in COVID-19. Background on the study: Collection of acute and convalescent COVID-19 samples took place in the United States, Italy and Spain. The cDNA or gDNA used as material had been derived from T cells, B-cell-depleted T cells, or PBMCs.

In the authors' workflow: The assay estimated nucleated cells by amplifying reference gene primers. Here immunoSEQ multiplex PCR was the method, and the copy in TCRdb shows in-frame clones only, minus some. V and J calls and clone size follow that table, whereas D and trimming were derived from the DNA. The data contain roughly 280,000 clones, more than 80% of them singletons. Participants' reported clinical history set cohort assignment. The material sequenced was PBMCs or T cells enriched from blood (not recorded which). The receptor comes from a woman in her twenties or thirties with acute COVID-19.

CDR3 amino acids: CASSVGVRGFTEAFF. Here the CDR3 DNA reads TGTGCCAGCAGCGTAGGGGTTCGGGGGTTCACTGAAGCTTTCTTT. This chain joins TRBV9 and TRBJ1-1, with a weak D call TRBD1 (5 bases). Trimming cost V 0 bases and J 4 bases, with 13 bases left between them. The CDR3 runs 15 residues. The germline gives CDR1 SGDLS, CDR2 YYNGEE.